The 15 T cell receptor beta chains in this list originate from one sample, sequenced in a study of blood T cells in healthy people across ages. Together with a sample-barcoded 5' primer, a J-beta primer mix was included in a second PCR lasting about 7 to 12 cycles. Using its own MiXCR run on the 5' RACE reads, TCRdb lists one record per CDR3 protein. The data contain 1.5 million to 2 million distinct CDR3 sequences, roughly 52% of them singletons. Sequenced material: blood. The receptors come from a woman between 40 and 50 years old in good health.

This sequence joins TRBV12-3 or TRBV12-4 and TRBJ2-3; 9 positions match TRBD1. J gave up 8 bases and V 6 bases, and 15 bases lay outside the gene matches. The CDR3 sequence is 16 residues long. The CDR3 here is CASSHRGGQGAGTQYF. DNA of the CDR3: TGTGCCAGCAGCCACCGAGGGGGACAGGGCGCCGGTACGCAGTATTTT.

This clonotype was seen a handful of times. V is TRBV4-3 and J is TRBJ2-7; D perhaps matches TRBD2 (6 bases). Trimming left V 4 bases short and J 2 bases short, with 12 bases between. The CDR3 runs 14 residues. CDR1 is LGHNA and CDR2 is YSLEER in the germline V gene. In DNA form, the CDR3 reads TGCGCCAGCAGCCGGGGACTCGCAACCTACGAGCAGTACTTC. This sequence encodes CASSRGLATYEQYF.

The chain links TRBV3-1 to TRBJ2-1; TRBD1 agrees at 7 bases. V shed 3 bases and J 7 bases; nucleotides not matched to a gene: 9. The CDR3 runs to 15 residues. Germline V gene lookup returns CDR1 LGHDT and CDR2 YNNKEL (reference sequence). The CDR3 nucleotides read TGTGCCAGCAGCCAGACCGAGACAGGGCTGAATGAGCAGTTCTTC. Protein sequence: CASSQTETGLNEQFF.

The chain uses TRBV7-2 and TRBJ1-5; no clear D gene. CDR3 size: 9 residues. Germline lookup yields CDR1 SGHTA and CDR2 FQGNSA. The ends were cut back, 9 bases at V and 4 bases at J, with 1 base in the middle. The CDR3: CARNQPQHF. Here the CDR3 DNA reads TGTGCCAGAAATCAGCCCCAGCATTTT.

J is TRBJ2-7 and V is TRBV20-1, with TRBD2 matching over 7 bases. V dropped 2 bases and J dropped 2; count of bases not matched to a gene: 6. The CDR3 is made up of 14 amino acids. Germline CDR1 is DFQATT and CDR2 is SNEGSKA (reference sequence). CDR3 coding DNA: TGCAGTGCTAGATCGAGCGGGGTGACCTACGAGCAGTACTTC. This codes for CSARSSGVTYEQYF.

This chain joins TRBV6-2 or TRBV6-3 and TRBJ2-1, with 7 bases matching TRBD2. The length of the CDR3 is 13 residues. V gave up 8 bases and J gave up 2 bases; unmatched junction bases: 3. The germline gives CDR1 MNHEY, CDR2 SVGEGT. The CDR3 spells CASWGGTYNEQFF. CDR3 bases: TGTGCCAGCTGGGGGGGAACCTACAATGAGCAGTTCTTC.

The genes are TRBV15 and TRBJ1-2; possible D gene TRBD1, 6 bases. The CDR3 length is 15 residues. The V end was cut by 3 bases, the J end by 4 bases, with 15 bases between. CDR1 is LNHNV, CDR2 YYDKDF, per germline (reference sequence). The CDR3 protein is CATSSSGDLFYGYTF. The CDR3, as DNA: TGTGCCACCAGCAGTTCAGGGGACCTCTTCTATGGCTACACCTTC.

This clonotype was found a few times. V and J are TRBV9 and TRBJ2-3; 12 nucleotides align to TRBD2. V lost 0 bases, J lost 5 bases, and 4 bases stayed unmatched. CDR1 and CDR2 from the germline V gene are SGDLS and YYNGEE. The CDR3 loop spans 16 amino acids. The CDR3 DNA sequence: TGTGCCAGCAGCGTAGCTAGCGGGGGGGCCGGAGATACGCAGTATTTT. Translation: CASSVASGGAGDTQYF.

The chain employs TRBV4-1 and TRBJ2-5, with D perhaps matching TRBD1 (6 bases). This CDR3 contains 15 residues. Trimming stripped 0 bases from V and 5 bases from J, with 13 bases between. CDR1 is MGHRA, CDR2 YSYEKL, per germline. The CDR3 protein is CASSQEGQRDETQYF. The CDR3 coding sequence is TGCGCCAGCAGCCAAGAGGGACAACGTGACGAGACCCAGTACTTC.

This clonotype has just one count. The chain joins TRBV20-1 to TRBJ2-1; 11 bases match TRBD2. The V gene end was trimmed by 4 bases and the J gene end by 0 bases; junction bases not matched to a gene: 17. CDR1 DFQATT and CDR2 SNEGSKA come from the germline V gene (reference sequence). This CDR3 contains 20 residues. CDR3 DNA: TGCAGTGCTACTCTACCTAGCGGGGGGACCTCCTTTAGCTCCTACAATGAGCAGTTCTTC. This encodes CSATLPSGGTSFSSYNEQFF.

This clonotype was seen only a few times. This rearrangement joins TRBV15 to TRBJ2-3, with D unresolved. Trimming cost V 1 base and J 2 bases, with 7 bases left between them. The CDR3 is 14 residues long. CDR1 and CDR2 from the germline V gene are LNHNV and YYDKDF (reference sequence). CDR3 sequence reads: CATSRVSNTDTQYF. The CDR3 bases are TGTGCCACCAGCAGAGTATCCAACACAGATACGCAGTATTTT.

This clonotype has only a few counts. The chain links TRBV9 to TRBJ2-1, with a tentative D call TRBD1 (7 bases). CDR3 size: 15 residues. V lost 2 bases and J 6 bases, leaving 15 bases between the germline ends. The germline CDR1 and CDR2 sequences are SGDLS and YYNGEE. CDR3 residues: CASSVGGTVFNEQFF. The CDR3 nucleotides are TGTGCCAGCAGCGTTGGAGGGACAGTTTTCAATGAGCAGTTCTTC.

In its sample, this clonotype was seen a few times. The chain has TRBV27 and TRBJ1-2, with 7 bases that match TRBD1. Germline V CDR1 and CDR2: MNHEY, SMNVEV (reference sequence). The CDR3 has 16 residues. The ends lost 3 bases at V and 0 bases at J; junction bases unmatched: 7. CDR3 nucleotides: TGTGCCAGCAGTTTGGTAACAGGGACAGCTAACTATGGCTACACCTTC. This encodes CASSLVTGTANYGYTF.

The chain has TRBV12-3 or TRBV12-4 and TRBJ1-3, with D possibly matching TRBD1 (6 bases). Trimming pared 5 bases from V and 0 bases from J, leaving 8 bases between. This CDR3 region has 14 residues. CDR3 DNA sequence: TGTGCCAGCAGTCCGGACAGCTCTGGAAACACCATATATTTT. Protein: CASSPDSSGNTIYF.

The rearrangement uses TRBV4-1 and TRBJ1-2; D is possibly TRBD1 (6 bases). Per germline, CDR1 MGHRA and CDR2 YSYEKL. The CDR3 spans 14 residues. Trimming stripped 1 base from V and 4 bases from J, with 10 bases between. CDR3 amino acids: CASSQGQDSYGYTF. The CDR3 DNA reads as TGCGCCAGCAGCCAAGGACAGGACAGCTATGGCTACACCTTC.